This entry features one T cell receptor (beta chain) sequence. Its specificity is unknown. Germline values: CDR1 MRHNA, CDR2 SNTAGT. The CDR3 loop spans 13 amino acids. Trimming took off 3 bases at V and 4 bases at J, with 9 bases between the two ends. Amplification from RNA transcripts yielded the TCR beta CDR3 regions. The first round was an RT-PCR with HTBI primers, and the second round was a multiplex PCR. One entry per CDR3 protein results from TCRdb running MiXCR on the multiplex PCR reads. Of 560,000 or so distinct CDR3 sequences listed, 35% to 45% are singletons. This specimen comes from a study of Graves' ophthalmopathy and Graves' hyperthyroidism. General study results and limits: The study's model predicted ophthalmopathy progression at around 70% sensitivity and 72% to 75% specificity. Most thyroid clonotypes expanded beyond 0.001 frequency were also found in blood.

This chain links TRBV6-4 with TRBJ1-1, with D uncertain. Sequencing input: peripheral blood or thyroid tissue (not recorded which). The source of this sequence is an adult man with Graves' hyperthyroidism. CDR3 amino acids: CASSEGSCTEAFF. CDR3 nucleotide sequence: TGTGCCAGCAGTGAGGGATCCTGCACTGAAGCTTTCTTT.